This TCR beta chain is drawn from a study of blood T cells in healthy people across ages (dated by TCRdb to between 2015 and 2016). Describing the broader study: In model experiments, template switching captured roughly one uniquely barcoded TCR beta cDNA molecule for every two T cells. Using deep sequencing normalized with unique cDNA molecular identifiers, the study measured how TCR beta repertoire diversity changes with age. Two additional independent replicas of 1 million unique cDNA reads from the same blood draw were analyzed for two donors (one aged 18 to 29 and one aged 80 or older). Donors were grouped into four age groups: young (average roughly 17 years), middle-aged (39), aged (approximately 67) and long-lived (just over 80). Donors of different ages were randomly distributed across sequencing lanes to avoid experimental bias.

To prepare the library, 5' RACE was applied. Sequencing took place on an Illumina HiSeq 2500. A second PCR of roughly 7 to 12 cycles was run with a J-beta primer mix and a sample-barcoded 5' primer. A unique molecular identifier was introduced onto each TCR beta cDNA molecule by a template-switch 5' adaptor carrying 12 random nucleotides. At least 3 million CDR3-containing paired-end reads were obtained from each sample. First-strand cDNA synthesis was performed from all RNA using the Mint cDNA synthesis kit, with priming by a TRBC-specific oligonucleotide. After uracil-DNA glycosylase treatment, a first 18-cycle PCR used universal primers M1SS and BC2_uni_R on all cDNA. In the source study's methods: For normalization, 1 million high-quality reads were randomly selected from each sample, with every read carrying a distinct molecular identifier. Instead of being binned into consensus sequences, reads with shared molecular identifiers were discarded. MiTCR, with a Q25 quality threshold and the strictest error-elimination algorithm, was used for CDR3 identification, clonotype clustering and error correction. A nonparametric unseen species model with Euler transformation was used to estimate a lower bound on total TCR beta diversity. Starting from the raw public reads, TCRdb applied fastp trimming at Q25, assembled clones with MiXCR and retained in-frame beta chains. CDR3 protein duplicates are merged, each entry listing the most common genes and DNA. The V and J calls shown here were made by TCRdb, not taken from the authors' results. Present in this sample are 1.5 million to 2 million distinct CDR3 sequences, about 31% of which were seen just once. The top ten hold about 11% of the sample.

The approximately 41 donors, aged about 6 to 95 years, were systemically healthy Caucasian individuals from Russia. Each donor gave 8 to 10 milliliters of peripheral blood, drawn into EDTA-treated Vacutainer tubes. Ficoll-Paque density-gradient centrifugation was used to isolate PBMCs, with at least 6 million per sample. Trizol reagent was used to extract total RNA from the PBMCs, yielding at least 5.5 micrograms per sample. Naive CD45RAhigh/CD27high T cell percentages were measured by flow cytometry on a PBMC aliquot from every donor. About this clonotype: Its specific antigen is unknown. Base qualities were left out, and no much larger clone turns up one base away.

Sequences LNHDA (CDR1) and SQIVND (CDR2) are obtained from the germline V gene (reference sequence). The CDR3 goes from the cysteine to the phenylalanine over 16 residues. CDR3 DNA is the only sequence kept; it has 48 bases, read in frame from the first base. V is reduced by 4 bases and J by 0 bases, leaving a spacing of 14 bases between them. Overall study outcomes, separate from this receptor: As age increased, observed TCR beta diversity per million T cells dropped in a roughly linear way, and a significant reduction was already evident by age roughly 40. There was a strong correlation between observed TCR beta diversity and the percentage of naive T cells measured by flow cytometry. Compared with the aged group, the long-lived group had more naive CD4+ T cells, fewer expanded clones and increased TCR diversity, a pattern suggesting age selection. Total diversity estimates from one million sequenced T cells were considered lower bounds and underestimates. Bulk unsorted PBMC profiling prevented conclusive comparison of naive and antigen-experienced compartments. Because donor CMV infection status was unknown, age-related changes in expanded clonotypes were potentially confounded.

Material for sequencing was blood. The rearrangement combines TRBV19 with TRBJ2-3; a weak D assignment points to TRBD2 (5 bases agree). The sequence derives from a young woman in good health. The nucleotide sequence reads as follows: TGTGCCAGTAGTAGGGTGACTACTACCAGCACAGATACGCAGTATTTT. This yields the protein CASSRVTTTSTDTQYF.